Here is one T cell receptor (beta chain) with its context. Its antigen is not identified. This specimen comes from a study of cytomegalovirus exposure and HLA in healthy donors. Use of 60 Vbeta and 13 Jbeta primers characterized the PCR. Assay: immunoSEQ multiplex PCR; the TCRdb copy retains only in-frame clones and omits some. The sample includes 110,000 to 150,000 clones, less than 9.5% of them seen just once. Trimming left V 1 base short and J 5 bases short, with 10 bases between. This CDR3 region has 14 residues. The germline gives CDR1 SEHNR, CDR2 FQNEAQ (reference sequence). The study, taken as a whole, reports: In a later analysis, a genetic analysis reported fewer productive-TCR N-insertions in an Asian-associated ancestry cluster than the cohort average. Most TCRs appeared rarely, but some public TCRs recurred in many donors. With later analysis, a missense DCLRE1C variant became linked to TCR beta V- and J-gene trimming.

The sample consisted of PBMCs. This chain connects TRBV7-9 to TRBJ2-3; D might be TRBD2 (5 bases). The receptor was derived from a male donor in good health and CMV-seronegative. CDR3 DNA: TGTGCCAGCAGCTTAGTGACGGGGATAGATACGCAGTATTTT. Amino acids: CASSLVTGIDTQYF. Full variable domain (remainder filled in from reference TRBV7-9 and TRBJ2-3): DTGVSQNPRHKITKRGQNVTFRCDPISEHNRLYWYRQTLGQGPEFLTYFQNEAQLEKSRLLSDRFSAERPKGSFSTLEIQRTEQGDSAMYLCASSLVTGIDTQYFGPGTRLTVL.